This T cell receptor beta chain came from a study of human T cells and chemical hapten exposure. As for the study in general: The sensitizing agent was 2% DPC, placed on about 2 cm by about 2 cm of upper inner arm skin. Diphenylcyclopropenone doses were given weekly to the scalps of patients across the approximately 24-week study. Small differences in pooled library volume mainly drove the variation in TCR yields per sample.

MiXCR was run by TCRdb on the RACE reads, yielding one entry per CDR3 protein. This table holds roughly 200,000 distinct CDR3 sequences, 20% to 25% found once. CDR3 length: 15 residues. Trimming shortened V by 0 bases and J by 0 bases, and 6 bases separated the two germline ends. Germline assignment: CDR1 SGHAT and CDR2 FQNNGV. Documented time point: patch test 1, 2 weeks after DPC sensitization. Regarding treatment: therapeutic diphenylcyclopropenone sensitization with weekly scalp DPC. This TCR was sampled from a woman between 50 and 59 years old with alopecia areata. Some clones in this sample may be carry-over from other donors' samples. The rearrangement links TRBV11-2 to TRBJ2-1, with D unresolved. The input for sequencing was whole blood, taken in connection with sensitization to the hapten diphenylcyclopropenone (DPC). The CDR3 region is CASSLDSNSYNEQFF. For the CDR3, the DNA is TGTGCCAGCAGCTTAGATAGTAACTCCTACAATGAGCAGTTCTTC.